One sample yielded the 20 T cell receptor beta chains listed below, sequenced in a study of cytomegalovirus exposure and HLA in healthy donors. The repertoire was sequenced with immunoSEQ multiplex PCR; TCRdb's copy has only in-frame clones and lacks some. The repertoire holds hundreds of thousands of clones, about 87% seen once, with about 2.5% in the top ten. Sequencing was carried out using PBMCs. Receptor source: a young man in good health and CMV-seronegative.

The J gene is TRBJ2-3, the V gene TRBV5-1, with D hard to call. The length of the CDR3 is 14 residues. Germline V gene lookup returns CDR1 SGHRS and CDR2 YFSETQ. Deletions cut 0 bases from V and 2 bases from J, with 7 bases between. In nucleotides, the CDR3 is TGCGCCAGCAGCTTGGTGCAGGCCACAGATACGCAGTATTTT. The encoded protein is CASSLVQATDTQYF.

The chain employs TRBV19 and TRBJ1-2, with 12 bases identical to TRBD1. After removal of 1 base from V and 4 bases from J, the junction contained 1 base not matched to a gene. The CDR3 covers 15 residues. Germline V gene sequence: CDR1 LNHDA, CDR2 SQIVND (reference sequence). The CDR3 coding sequence is TGTGCCAGTAGTATAGGGGACAGGGGGCTCTATGGCTACACCTTC. It encodes CASSIGDRGLYGYTF. Looking up the rest from reference TRBV19 and TRBJ1-2 gives the full variable domain: DGGITQSPKYLFRKEGQNVTLSCEQNLNHDAMYWYRQDPGQGLRLIYYSQIVNDFQKGDIAEGYSVSREKKESFPLTVTSAQKNPTAFYLCASSIGDRGLYGYTFGSGTRLTVV.

The chain joins TRBV18 to TRBJ1-5; 8 nucleotides line up with TRBD1. The CDR3 totals 13 residues. Germline values: CDR1 KGHSH, CDR2 LQKENI. The trim removed 6 bases at V and 7 bases at J, leaving 5 bases unmatched. CDR3: CASSQGAEQPQHF. The CDR3, as DNA: TGTGCCAGCTCCCAGGGGGCTGAACAGCCCCAGCATTTT.

This chain connects TRBV4-3 to TRBJ1-6; 7 bases align to TRBD1. The CDR3 is 13 residues long. The V gene end was trimmed by 8 bases and the J gene end by 6 bases; junction bases not matched to a gene: 4. The germline CDR1 and CDR2 sequences are LGHNA and YSLEER. The CDR3 coding sequence is TGCGCCAGCGCCCGGGACAGTAATTCACCCCTCCACTTT. It yields the protein CASARDSNSPLHF.

This clone is a singleton in its sample. V and J are TRBV28 and TRBJ2-1; D might be TRBD2 (5 bases). This CDR3 region has 13 residues. The germline V and J ends were trimmed by 1 base and 14 bases, with 15 bases remaining between them. Germline V gene sequence: CDR1 MDHEN, CDR2 SYDVKM. The CDR3, as DNA: TGTGCCAGCAGTTTATTAGGTGGAGGTGGGGAGTTCTTC. Translation gives CASSLLGGGGEFF. Combining the CDR3 with reference TRBV28 and TRBJ2-1 gives the whole variable domain DVKVTQSSRYLVKRTGEKVFLECVQDMDHENMFWYRQDPGLGLRLIYFSYDVKMKEKGDIPEGYSVSREKKERFSLILESASTNQTSMYLCASSLLGGGGEFFGPGTRLTVL.

J is TRBJ2-7 and V is TRBV23-1, with TRBD1 matching over 7 bases. TRBV23-1 is noted as an ORF with a role that remains uncertain. The ends lost 4 bases at V and 3 bases at J; junction bases unmatched: 12. CDR3 length: 16 amino acids. The CDR3 sequence: CASSPPAGTANYEQYF. CDR3 DNA sequence: TGCGCCAGCAGTCCACCAGCCGGGACAGCCAACTACGAGCAGTACTTC.

This chain joins TRBV6-1 and TRBJ2-2; possible D gene TRBD2, 6 bases. The CDR3 is 15 amino acids. Germline CDR1 MNHNS, CDR2 SASEGT. Trimming cost V 8 bases and J 2 bases, with 15 bases left between them. CDR3 sequence reads: CASSRGLVNTGELFF. CDR3 DNA: TGTGCCAGCTCACGGGGACTCGTAAACACCGGGGAGCTGTTTTTT.

The chain employs TRBV4-2 and TRBJ2-7; the D gene is possibly TRBD1 (5 bases). V lost 1 base, J lost 6 bases, and 7 bases lay in between. The CDR3 consists of 12 residues. Germline values: CDR1 LGHNA, CDR2 YNFKEQ. CDR3 nucleotide sequence: TGTGCCAGCAGCCAAGTGGGGCTCGAGCAGTACTTC. Its protein product is CASSQVGLEQYF.

The genes are TRBV7-2 and TRBJ2-7; 7 positions match TRBD1. This CDR3 spans 14 amino acids. The germline V gene has CDR1 SGHTA and CDR2 FQGNSA. The junction had 3 bases not matched to a gene; V was cut back by 3 bases and J by 1 base. CDR3 amino acids: CASSFDRASYEQYF. The CDR3 coding sequence is TGTGCCAGCAGCTTCGACAGGGCTTCCTACGAGCAGTACTTC.

This rearrangement joins TRBV7-2 to TRBJ2-3; D may be TRBD2 (5 bases). Germline-derived CDR1 and CDR2 are SGHTA and FQGNSA. CDR3 size: 14 residues. V gave up 2 bases and J gave up 5 bases, with 11 bases separating them. The CDR3 DNA reads as TGTGCCAGCAGCTTATCGGCGGCGGGAGATACGCAGTATTTT. Translation gives CASSLSAAGDTQYF. The entire variable domain, with the rest obtained from reference TRBV7-2 and TRBJ2-3, is as follows: GAGVSQSPSNKVTEKGKDVELRCDPISGHTALYWYRQSLGQGLEFLIYFQGNSAPDKSGLPSDRFSAERTGGSVSTLTIQRTQQEDSAVYLCASSLSAAGDTQYFGPGTRLTVL.

The V call is TRBV7-6, the J call TRBJ2-3; 8 bases map to TRBD1. Germline CDR1 SGHVS, CDR2 FNYEAQ. V trimming: 5 bases; J trimming: 6 bases; junction bases outside the gene matches: 10. This CDR3 contains 15 residues. The CDR3 bases are TGTGCCAGCAGCCCCGGACAGGGCCCGCAGGATACGCAGTATTTT. Encoded protein: CASSPGQGPQDTQYF.

The chain couples TRBV14 to TRBJ1-2; the match to TRBD1 covers 10 bases. With V trimmed by 1 base and J by 8 bases, 4 bases remained unmatched. CDR1 and CDR2 (germline): SGHDN, FVKESK. The CDR3 contains 14 residues. The CDR3 loop reads CASSQVGTGVGYTF. CDR3 sequence (DNA): TGTGCCAGCAGCCAAGTTGGGACAGGGGTAGGCTACACCTTC.

This rearrangement joins TRBV30 to TRBJ1-5; D is possibly TRBD1 (5 bases). This CDR3 contains 15 residues. Germline V gene lookup returns CDR1 GTSNPN and CDR2 SVGIG (reference sequence). Trimming removed 3 bases at V and 2 bases at J, with 14 bases between. The CDR3 protein is CAWRSGGAGNQPQHF. CDR3 nucleotide sequence: TGTGCCTGGAGATCGGGAGGGGCGGGCAATCAGCCCCAGCATTTT.

This clone is a singleton in its sample. The V and J genes are TRBV14 and TRBJ2-3, with D possibly being TRBD1 (6 bases). Germline CDR1 SGHDN, CDR2 FVKESK. The CDR3 runs to 13 residues. V lost 1 base and J 14 bases, leaving 16 bases between the germline ends. CDR3 coding DNA: TGTGCCAGCAGCCAAGTGTCCCAGGGGAAGTGGTATTTT. Its protein product is CASSQVSQGKWYF. The full variable domain, rest sourced from reference TRBV14 and TRBJ2-3, is EAGVTQFPSHSVIEKGQTVTLRCDPISGHDNLYWYRRVMGKEIKFLLHFVKESKQDESGMPNNRFLAERTGGTYSTLKVQPAELEDSGVYFCASSQVSQGKWYFGPGTRLTVL.

This chain joins TRBV27 and TRBJ2-7; maybe TRBD1 (6 bases). This CDR3 contains 12 residues. V gave up 8 bases and J gave up 2 bases, with 10 bases separating them. Per germline, CDR1 MNHEY and CDR2 SMNVEV (reference sequence). CDR3 sequence reads: CASEQGTYEQYF. The DNA of the CDR3 is TGTGCCAGCGAACAGGGAACCTACGAGCAGTACTTC.

This chain uses TRBV6-5 with TRBJ2-2; D possibly corresponds to TRBD2 (6 bases). The CDR3 has 13 residues. Germline assignment: CDR1 MNHEY and CDR2 SVGAGI. Between the trimmed V and J ends, which lost 8 bases and 3 bases, there was a span of 10 bases. The CDR3 here is CASGGSDTGELFF. The CDR3 nucleotides read TGTGCCAGCGGGGGGTCGGACACCGGGGAGCTGTTTTTT.

V usage is TRBV28 and J usage is TRBJ1-2, with D maybe TRBD1 (5 bases). CDR3 length: 11 residues. V lost 6 bases to trimming and J lost 7 bases, with 9 bases between them. Germline-derived CDR1 and CDR2 are MDHEN and SYDVKM. The CDR3, as DNA: TGTGCCAGCAGATATGACAGTGGCTACACCTTC. Protein product: CASRYDSGYTF.

The chain couples TRBV5-4 to TRBJ2-3; a weak D match, TRBD2 (5 bases). V was cut by 4 bases and J by 0 bases, with 9 bases left in between. CDR3 size: 14 residues. Germline V gene lookup returns CDR1 SGHNT and CDR2 YYREEE (reference sequence). The CDR3 coding sequence is TGTGCCAGCAGCAGAGCGGCTAGCACAGATACGCAGTATTTT. Translating it yields CASSRAASTDTQYF. Complete variable domain (other parts from reference TRBV5-4 and TRBJ2-3): ETGVTQSPTHLIKTRGQQVTLRCSSQSGHNTVSWYQQALGQGPQFIFQYYREEENGRGNFPPRFSGLQFPNYSSELNVNALELDDSALYLCASSRAASTDTQYFGPGTRLTVL.

V is TRBV18 and J is TRBJ1-6, with unresolved D. The CDR3 extends over 13 amino acids. The V and J ends lost 2 bases and 9 bases respectively, with 8 bases between them. Germline assignment: CDR1 KGHSH and CDR2 LQKENI. In nucleotides, the CDR3 is TGTGCCAGCTCACCAATAGAGGGTTCACCCCTCCACTTT. Its translation is CASSPIEGSPLHF.

The chain employs TRBV6-5 and TRBJ1-1, with 7 bases fitting TRBD1. V lost 4 bases to trimming and J lost 0 bases; unmatched junction nucleotides: 8. The length of the CDR3 is 16 residues. Germline lookup yields CDR1 MNHEY and CDR2 SVGAGI. The CDR3 nucleotides read TGTGCCAGCAGTTCAACGGGACAGCCACTGAACACTGAAGCTTTCTTT. Encoded protein: CASSSTGQPLNTEAFF.